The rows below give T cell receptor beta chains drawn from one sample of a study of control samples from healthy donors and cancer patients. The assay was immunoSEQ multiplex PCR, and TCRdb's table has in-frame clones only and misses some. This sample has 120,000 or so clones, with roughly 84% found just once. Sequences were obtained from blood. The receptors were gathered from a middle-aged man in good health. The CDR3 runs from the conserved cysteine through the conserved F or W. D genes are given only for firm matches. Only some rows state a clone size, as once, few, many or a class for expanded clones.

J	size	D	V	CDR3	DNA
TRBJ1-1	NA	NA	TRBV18	CASSPVGTVDTEAFF	TGTGCCAGCTCACCGGTCGGGACTGTCGACACTGAAGCTTTCTTT
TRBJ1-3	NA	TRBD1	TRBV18	CASSLQRSPGTARNTIYF	TGTGCCAGCTCACTCCAAAGGTCCCCCGGGACAGCTAGAAACACCATATATTTT
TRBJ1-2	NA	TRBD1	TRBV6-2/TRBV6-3	CASSYTRQGLYGYTF	TGTGCCAGCAGTTACACCCGACAGGGACTCTATGGCTACACCTTC
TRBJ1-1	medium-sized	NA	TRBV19	CASSPGGVAEAFF	TGTGCCAGTAGTCCGGGCGGGGTTGCTGAAGCTTTCTTT
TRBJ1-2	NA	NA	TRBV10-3	CAISDWTEKPYGYTF	TGTGCCATCAGTGACTGGACCGAGAAACCTTATGGCTACACCTTC
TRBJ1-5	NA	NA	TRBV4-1	CASSLRDLNQPQHF	TGCGCCAGCAGCCTACGGGACCTCAATCAGCCCCAGCATTTT
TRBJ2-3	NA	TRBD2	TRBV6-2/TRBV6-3	CASSYSIVRGGGTDTQYF	TGTGCCAGCAGTTACTCCATCGTGCGGGGGGGCGGCACAGATACGCAGTATTTT
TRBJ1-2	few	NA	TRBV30	CAWDEGDGYTF	TGTGCCTGGGACGAGGGGGATGGCTACACCTTC
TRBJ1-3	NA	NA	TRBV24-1	CATSEGSSGNTIYF	TGTGCCACCAGTGAAGGGAGCTCTGGAAACACCATATATTTT
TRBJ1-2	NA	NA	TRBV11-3	CASSSRTGTVTTYYGYTF	TGTGCCAGCAGCTCCAGAACAGGGACGGTCACCACGTACTATGGCTACACCTTC
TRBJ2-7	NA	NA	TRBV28	CATNPREVNEQYF	TGTGCTACCAACCCCAGGGAGGTAAACGAGCAGTACTTC
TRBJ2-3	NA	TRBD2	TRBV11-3	CASSSPPGGPDTQYF	TGTGCCAGCAGCTCCCCGCCGGGGGGGCCAGATACGCAGTATTTT
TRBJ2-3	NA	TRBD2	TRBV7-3	CASSSEAGGTDTQYF	TGTGCCAGCAGCTCCGAAGCGGGGGGCACAGATACGCAGTATTTT
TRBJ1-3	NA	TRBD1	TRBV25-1	CASSPAQTGDGNTIYF	TGTGCCAGCAGTCCAGCCCAGACAGGGGATGGAAACACCATATATTTT
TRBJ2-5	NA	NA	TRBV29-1	CSSSLAGIPKETQYF	TGCAGCTCATCTCTAGCCGGGATCCCAAAAGAGACCCAGTACTTC
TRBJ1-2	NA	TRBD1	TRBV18	CASSPGTAYVMGYTF	TGTGCCAGCTCACCAGGGACAGCCTACGTTATGGGCTACACCTTC
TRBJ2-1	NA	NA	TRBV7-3	CASSPGFVEQFF	TGTGCCAGCAGCCCCGGGTTCGTTGAGCAGTTCTTC
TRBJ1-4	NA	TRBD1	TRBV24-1	CATSDSRAGGDEKLFF	TGTGCCACCAGTGATTCTAGGGCAGGGGGCGATGAAAAACTGTTTTTT
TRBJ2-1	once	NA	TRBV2	CASSEGQNEQFF	TGTGCCAGCAGTGAAGGGCAGAATGAGCAGTTCTTC
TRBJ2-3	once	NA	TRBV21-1	CASSKNHRYGTDTQYF	TGTGCCAGCAGCAAAAATCACAGGTATGGGACAGATACGCAGTATTTT
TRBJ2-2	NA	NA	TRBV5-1	CASYWGSGELFF	TGCGCCAGCTACTGGGGTTCCGGGGAGCTGTTTTTT
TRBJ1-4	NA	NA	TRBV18	CASSPPNEKLFF	TGTGCCAGCTCACCACCTAATGAAAAACTGTTTTTT